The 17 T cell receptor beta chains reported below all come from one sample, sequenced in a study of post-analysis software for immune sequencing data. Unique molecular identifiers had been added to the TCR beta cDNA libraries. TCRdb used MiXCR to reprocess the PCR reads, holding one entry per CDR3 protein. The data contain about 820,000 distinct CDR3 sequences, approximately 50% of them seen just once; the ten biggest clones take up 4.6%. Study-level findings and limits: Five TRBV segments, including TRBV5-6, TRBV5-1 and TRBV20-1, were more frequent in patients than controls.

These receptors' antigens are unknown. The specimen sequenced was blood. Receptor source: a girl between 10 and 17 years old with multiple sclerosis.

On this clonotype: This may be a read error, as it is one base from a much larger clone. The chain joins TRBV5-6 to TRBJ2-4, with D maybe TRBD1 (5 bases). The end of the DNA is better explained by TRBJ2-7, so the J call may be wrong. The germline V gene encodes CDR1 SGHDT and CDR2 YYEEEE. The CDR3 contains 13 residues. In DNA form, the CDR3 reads TGTGCCAGCAGCCCCAGGGCCCCCTACGAGCAGTACTTC. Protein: CASSPRAPYEQYF.

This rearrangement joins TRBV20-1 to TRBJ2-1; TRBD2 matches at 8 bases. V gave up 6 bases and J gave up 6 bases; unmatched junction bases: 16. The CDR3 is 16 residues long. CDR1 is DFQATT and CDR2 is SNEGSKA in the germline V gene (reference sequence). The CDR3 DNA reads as TGCAGTGCCAGCGGGGAGCTGGCGGGGGGACGCAATGAGCAGTTCTTC. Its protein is CSASGELAGGRNEQFF.

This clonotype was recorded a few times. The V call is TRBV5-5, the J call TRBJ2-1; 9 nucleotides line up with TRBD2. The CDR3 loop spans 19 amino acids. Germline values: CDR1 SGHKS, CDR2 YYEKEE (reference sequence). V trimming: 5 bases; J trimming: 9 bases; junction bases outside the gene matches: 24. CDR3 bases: TGTGCCAGCAGACATCCGGGTGGCTTGCGGGAGGGCCCTCGGGGTGAGCAGTTCTTC. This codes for CASRHPGGLREGPRGEQFF.

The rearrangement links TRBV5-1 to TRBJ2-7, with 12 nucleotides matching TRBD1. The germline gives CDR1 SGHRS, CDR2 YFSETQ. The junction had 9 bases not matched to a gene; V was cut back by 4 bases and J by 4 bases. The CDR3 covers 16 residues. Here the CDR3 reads CASSVTGTGGSYEQYF. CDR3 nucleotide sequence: TGCGCCAGCAGCGTCACCGGGACAGGGGGCTCGTACGAGCAGTACTTC.

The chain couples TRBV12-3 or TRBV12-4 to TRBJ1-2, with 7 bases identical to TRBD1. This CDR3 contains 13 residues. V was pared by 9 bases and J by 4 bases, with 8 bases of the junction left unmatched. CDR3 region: CASRQGAPYGYTF. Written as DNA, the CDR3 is TGTGCCAGTCGACAGGGAGCCCCCTATGGCTACACCTTC.

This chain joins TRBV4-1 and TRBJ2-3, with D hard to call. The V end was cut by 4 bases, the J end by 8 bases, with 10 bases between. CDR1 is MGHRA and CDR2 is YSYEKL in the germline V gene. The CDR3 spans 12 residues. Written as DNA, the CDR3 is TGCGCCAGCAGCCTCACAAGGAGTACGCAGTATTTT. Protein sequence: CASSLTRSTQYF.

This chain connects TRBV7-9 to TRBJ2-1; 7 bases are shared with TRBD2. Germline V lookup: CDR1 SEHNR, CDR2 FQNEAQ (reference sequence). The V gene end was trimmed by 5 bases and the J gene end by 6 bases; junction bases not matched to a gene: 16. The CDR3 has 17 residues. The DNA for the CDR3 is TGTGCCAGCAGCCCCCGGCGGGAGTGGGCCCGAGGCAATGAGCAGTTCTTC. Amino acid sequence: CASSPRREWARGNEQFF. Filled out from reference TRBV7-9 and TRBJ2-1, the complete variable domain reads DTGVSQNPRHKITKRGQNVTFRCDPISEHNRLYWYRQTLGQGPEFLTYFQNEAQLEKSRLLSDRFSAERPKGSFSTLEIQRTEQGDSAMYLCASSPRREWARGNEQFFGPGTRLTVL.

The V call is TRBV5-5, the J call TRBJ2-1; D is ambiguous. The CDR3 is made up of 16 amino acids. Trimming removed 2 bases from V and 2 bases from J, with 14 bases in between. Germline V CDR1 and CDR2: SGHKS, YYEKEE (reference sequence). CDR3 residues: CASSFWPLDTYNEQFF. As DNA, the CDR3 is TGTGCCAGCAGCTTCTGGCCCCTCGATACCTACAATGAGCAGTTCTTC.

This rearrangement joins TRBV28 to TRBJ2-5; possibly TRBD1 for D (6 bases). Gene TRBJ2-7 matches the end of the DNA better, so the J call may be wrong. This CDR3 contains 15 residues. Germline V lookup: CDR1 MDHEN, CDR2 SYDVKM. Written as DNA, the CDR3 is TGTGCCAGCAGTCCCACGGGACACCTTTGGGACGAGCAGTACTTC. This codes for CASSPTGHLWDEQYF.

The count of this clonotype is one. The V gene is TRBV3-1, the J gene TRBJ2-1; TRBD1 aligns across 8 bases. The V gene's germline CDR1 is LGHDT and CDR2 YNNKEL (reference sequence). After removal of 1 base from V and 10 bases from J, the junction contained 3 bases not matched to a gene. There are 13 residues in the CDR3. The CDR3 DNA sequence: TGTGCCAGCAGCCAAGTCAGGGGGCGAGAGCAGTTCTTC. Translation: CASSQVRGREQFF.

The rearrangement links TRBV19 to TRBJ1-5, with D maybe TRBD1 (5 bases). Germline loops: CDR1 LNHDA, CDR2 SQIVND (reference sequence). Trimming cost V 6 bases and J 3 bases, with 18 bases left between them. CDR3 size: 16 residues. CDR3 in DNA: TGTGCCAGTAGCTGGGGACCTGGAGAGCTCAATCAGCCCCAGCATTTT. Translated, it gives CASSWGPGELNQPQHF.

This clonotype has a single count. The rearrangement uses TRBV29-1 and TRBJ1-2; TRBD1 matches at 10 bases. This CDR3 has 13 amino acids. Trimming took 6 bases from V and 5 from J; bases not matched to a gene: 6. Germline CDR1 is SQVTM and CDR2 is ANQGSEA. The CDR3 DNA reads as TGCAGCGTCGCCGGGACAGGGGCTTATGGCTACACCTTC. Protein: CSVAGTGAYGYTF.

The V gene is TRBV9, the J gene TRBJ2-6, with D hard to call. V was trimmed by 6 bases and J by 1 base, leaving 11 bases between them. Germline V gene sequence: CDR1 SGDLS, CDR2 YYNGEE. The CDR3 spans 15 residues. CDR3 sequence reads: CASTEAPSGANVLTF. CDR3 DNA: TGTGCCAGCACCGAGGCCCCTTCTGGGGCCAACGTCCTGACTTTC.

CDR3: CSVYTSAELTDTQYF. DNA for the CDR3: TGCAGCGTGTATACTAGCGCCGAACTCACAGATACGCAGTATTTT. The chain carries TRBV29-1 and TRBJ2-3; 7 bases match TRBD2. Per germline, CDR1 SQVTM and CDR2 ANQGSEA. The CDR3 has 15 amino acids. The junction had 11 bases not matched to a gene; V was cut back by 6 bases and J by 2 bases.

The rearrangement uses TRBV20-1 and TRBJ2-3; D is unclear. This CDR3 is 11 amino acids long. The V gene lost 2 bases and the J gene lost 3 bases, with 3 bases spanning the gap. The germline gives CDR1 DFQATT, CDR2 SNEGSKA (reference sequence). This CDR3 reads CSARLTDTQYF. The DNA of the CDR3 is TGCAGTGCTAGATTAACAGATACGCAGTATTTT.

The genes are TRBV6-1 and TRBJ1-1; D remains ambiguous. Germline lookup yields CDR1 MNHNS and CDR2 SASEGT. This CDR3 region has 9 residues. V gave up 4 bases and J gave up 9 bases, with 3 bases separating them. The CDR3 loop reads CASSGQAFF. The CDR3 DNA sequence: TGTGCCAGCAGTGGACAAGCTTTCTTT.

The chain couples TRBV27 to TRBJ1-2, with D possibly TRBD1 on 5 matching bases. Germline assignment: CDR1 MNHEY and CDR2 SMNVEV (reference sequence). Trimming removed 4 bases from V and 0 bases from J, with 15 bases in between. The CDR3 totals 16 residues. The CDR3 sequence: CASSYSDSRANYGYTF. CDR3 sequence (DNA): TGTGCCAGCAGTTATAGCGACAGCCGAGCTAACTATGGCTACACCTTC.